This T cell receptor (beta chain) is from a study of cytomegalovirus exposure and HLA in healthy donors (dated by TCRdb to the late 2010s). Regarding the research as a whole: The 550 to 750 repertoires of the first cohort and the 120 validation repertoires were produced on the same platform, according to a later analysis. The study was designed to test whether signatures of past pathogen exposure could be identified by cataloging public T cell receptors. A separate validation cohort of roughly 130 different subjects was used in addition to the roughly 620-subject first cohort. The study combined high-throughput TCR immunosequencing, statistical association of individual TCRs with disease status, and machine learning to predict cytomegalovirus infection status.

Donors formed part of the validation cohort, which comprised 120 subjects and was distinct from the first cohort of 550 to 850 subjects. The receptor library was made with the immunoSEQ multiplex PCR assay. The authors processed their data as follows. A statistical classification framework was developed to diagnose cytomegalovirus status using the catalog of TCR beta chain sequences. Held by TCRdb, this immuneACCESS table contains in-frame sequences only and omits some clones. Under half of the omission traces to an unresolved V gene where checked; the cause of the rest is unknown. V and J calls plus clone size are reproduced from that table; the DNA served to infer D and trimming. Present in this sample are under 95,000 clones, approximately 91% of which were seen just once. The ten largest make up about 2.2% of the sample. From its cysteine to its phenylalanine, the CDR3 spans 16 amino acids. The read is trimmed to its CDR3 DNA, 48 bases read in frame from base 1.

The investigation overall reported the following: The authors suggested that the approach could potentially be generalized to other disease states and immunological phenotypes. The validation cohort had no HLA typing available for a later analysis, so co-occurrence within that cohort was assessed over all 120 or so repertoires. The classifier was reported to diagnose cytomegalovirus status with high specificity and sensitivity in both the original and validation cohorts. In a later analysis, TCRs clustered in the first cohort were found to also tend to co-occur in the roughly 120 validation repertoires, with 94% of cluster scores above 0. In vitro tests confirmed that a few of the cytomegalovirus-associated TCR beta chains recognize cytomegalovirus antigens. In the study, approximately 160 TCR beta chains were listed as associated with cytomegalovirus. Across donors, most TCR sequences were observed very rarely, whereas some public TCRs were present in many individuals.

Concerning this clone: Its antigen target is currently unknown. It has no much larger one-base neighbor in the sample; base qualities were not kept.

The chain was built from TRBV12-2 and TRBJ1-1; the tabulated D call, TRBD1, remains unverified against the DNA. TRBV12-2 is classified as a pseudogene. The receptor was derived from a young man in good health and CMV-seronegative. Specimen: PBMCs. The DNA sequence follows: TGTGCAAGTCGCTTAGCCGAAACAGGTCCCCAGCCTGAAGCTTTCTTT. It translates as CASRLAETGPQPEAFF.